This T cell receptor (beta chain) was captured in a study of T-cell memory formation after mild COVID-19. The CDR3 spans 16 residues. Germline V gene sequence: CDR1 SEHNR, CDR2 FQNEAQ (reference sequence). J lost 2 bases, V lost 3 bases, and 3 bases had no gene match. Each CDR3 protein is one row after TCRdb ran MiXCR on the 5' RACE reads. The sample contains approximately 350,000 distinct CDR3 sequences, 10% to 15% of which appear only once. The J gene is TRBJ2-1, the V gene TRBV7-9, with 11 nucleotides matching TRBD2. Material: PBMCs or a T cell subset sorted from them (not recorded which). The receptor was isolated from a man aged 18-30 years who had mild COVID-19 (a few samples of this study predate the infection). Cell type and time point are not known. The CDR3 DNA reads as TGTGCCAGCAGCTTCTTAGCGGGGGGGACCTACAATGAGCAGTTCTTC. Protein product: CASSFLAGGTYNEQFF.